This TCR beta chain stems from a study of cytotoxic CD8 clonotypes in ibrutinib-treated CLL (dated by TCRdb to about 2021). For context, the study as a whole: The cohort had about a dozen relapsed/refractory and more than 14 treatment-naive patients; roughly 17 were IGHV unmutated. Samples at response were collected after a median of about 12 months of treatment, with a range of about 6 to 40 months. Every sample from remission and from progressive disease was obtained while the patients were still on ibrutinib. Samples averaged around 280,000 productive templates and 90,000 to 100,000 productive rearrangements. Cryopreserved peripheral blood mononuclear cells were obtained before treatment, at response, and at either sustained remission or disease progression. Of the 85 to 95 participants in the trial, about two dozen had longitudinal samples available. Partial responses were observed in about 25 patients and complete responses in 2; after a median follow-up of 68 months, remission was maintained in 15 or so patients and progression was observed in approximately twelve. Results the study describes overall, beyond this receptor: Baseline clonality was found to be higher than that of age-matched healthy donors and was strongly correlated with circulating CD8+ T-cell counts. Clonality increased at ibrutinib response, stayed stable in sustained remission, and fell back toward baseline at progression. Sampling times were not matched between patients in sustained remission and patients whose disease was progressing, and lymph node repertoires were not examined. Public clonotypes were rare and either shrank or stayed stable during treatment, and the rise in clonality at ibrutinib response reflected expansion of private clonotypes.

A MiSeq instrument was used for deep resolution sequencing, which targeted depths ranging from 1 in 1 million up to 1 in 200,000 T cells, with coverage averaging 10x for each clonotype. The immunoSEQ hsTCRB Kit was used to generate the TCR beta libraries. The source study handled its data this way. ImmunoSEQ Data Assistant and ImmunoSEQ Analyzer were used for data analysis, and V, D and J genes were assigned according to IMGT definitions. Clonality was computed as one minus normalized Shannon entropy of productive rearrangement frequencies, ranging from 0 to 1. Only overrepresented clonotypes making up at least 0.05% of the repertoire of each patient were included in the public clonotype analysis. Approximately 14 age-matched healthy donor repertoires from immuneACCESS served as clonality controls. Imported from immuneACCESS, the table was reduced by TCRdb to in-frame sequences with V and J called. These copies leave out some clones; in studies compared against another copy, an unresolved V gene accounts for under half, and the cause of the remainder is not known. The DNA gave D and trimming, while V, J and clone size come from that table. The sample yields 100,000 to 150,000 clones; 80% to 90% were counted once. Approximately 2% of the sample rests with the top ten.

Remarks on this clone: This clone's antigen is unknown. Base qualities are not recorded, but no much larger clone differs from it by a single base.

The time point label for this specimen denotes: around 25 months on ibrutinib. For TCR beta library preparation, roughly 2 micrograms of genomic DNA were extracted from the cryopreserved PBMCs. High-throughput TCR beta sequencing was performed on longitudinal blood samples from CLL patients receiving ibrutinib monotherapy. Patients were enrolled in a phase 2 open-label single-center ibrutinib monotherapy trial. The sequence derives from a human donor with chronic lymphocytic leukemia. This sample comprised PBMCs, obtained after 24 months of ibrutinib treatment.

The nucleotide sequence reads as follows: TGTGCCAGCAGCTTAGTAGCGGGGGGGCTAAGCTCCTACAATGAGCAGTTCTTC. Translated, it gives CASSLVAGGLSSYNEQFF. The chain couples TRBV7-2 to TRBJ2-1, with TRBD2 identical over 11 junction bases. Trimming accounts for 1 base at V and 0 bases at J, while the number of junction bases matched to no gene is 5. Taken from the germline V gene, the CDR1 and CDR2 loops are SGHTA and FQGNSA. The CDR3 covers 18 residues, taking in both the cysteine and the phenylalanine. Only the CDR3 portion is preserved as DNA: 54 bases, with reading frame beginning at the first base.